This T cell receptor beta chain originates from a study of early T cells in non-severe SARS-CoV-2 infection. The wider study: Chains from this unsorted whole-blood bulk RNA could not be paired. Notes on the study in general: In VDJdb matching, anti-spike CD8 responses were favored while private and CD4 specificities went missing.

There are a few counts of this clonotype. Its antigen remains unknown. Tagging with unique molecular identifiers was applied to individual cDNA molecules. Via MiXCR, TCRdb re-called the 5' RACE reads, giving one row per CDR3 protein. Among just over 60,000 distinct CDR3 sequences listed, 8.5% to 9.5% were seen once. Germline V gene sequence: CDR1 SGHVS, CDR2 FQNEAQ. The ends lost 2 bases at V and 3 bases at J; junction bases unmatched: 4. The CDR3 is made up of 16 amino acids. The chain couples TRBV7-8 to TRBJ1-5, with TRBD1 identical over 10 bases. Source material: whole blood. The source is an adult who was a healthcare worker with PCR-confirmed SARS-CoV-2 infection or an uninfected control (not recorded which). The CDR3 sequence: CASSLRGQGDNQPQHF. Here the CDR3 DNA reads TGTGCCAGCAGCTTAAGAGGACAGGGGGACAATCAGCCCCAGCATTTT.